This TCR beta chain was sequenced in a study of breast tumors, draining lymph nodes, adjacent tissues. About this clonotype: No antigen is known for it.

This CDR3 has 16 amino acids. V was clipped by 3 bases and J by 4 bases; unmatched bases: 8. Germline assignment: CDR1 KGHSH and CDR2 LQKENI. Study-wide findings and caveats: Luminal-like breast cancer showed significantly greater tumor-nontumor repertoire similarity than basal-like breast cancer did.

TCRdb recomputed calls from the multiplex PCR reads with MiXCR, one row per CDR3 protein. The profile shows under 250,000 distinct CDR3 sequences, about 32% of them singletons. Axillary draining lymph nodes of breast cancer patients supplied the node samples. Sample: axillary lymph node tissue. The TCR comes from a female donor with breast cancer. Some clones in this sample may be carry-over from other donors' samples. V and J are TRBV18 and TRBJ2-3; TRBD2 matches at 9 bases. The CDR3 reads CASSPLAGPGSDTQYF. DNA for the CDR3: TGTGCCAGCTCACCGCTAGCGGGACCTGGGTCAGATACGCAGTATTTT.